Each of the 20 T cell receptor beta chains below was sequenced from the same sample in a study of T-cell memory formation after mild COVID-19. TCRdb itself ran the 5' RACE reads through MiXCR, one entry per CDR3 protein. The sample carries fewer than 450,000 distinct CDR3 sequences, under 25% recorded once. The sample taken for sequencing was PBMCs or a T cell subset sorted from them (not recorded which). These receptors were collected from an adult woman who had mild COVID-19 (a few samples of this study predate the infection). Cell type and time point are not known.

This rearrangement joins TRBV5-8 to TRBJ1-1; D may be TRBD1 (6 bases). This CDR3 region has 16 residues. Trimming pared 0 bases from V and 1 base from J, leaving 13 bases between. Germline CDR1 SGHTS, CDR2 YDEGEE. This CDR3 reads CASSLDLGTPNTEAFF. The CDR3 DNA is TGTGCCAGCAGCTTGGATCTCGGGACACCGAACACTGAAGCTTTCTTT.

This clonotype came up a few times. This chain connects TRBV12-3 or TRBV12-4 to TRBJ2-1; D is possibly TRBD1 (6 bases). The CDR3 length is 16 residues. Trimming cost V 11 bases and J 1 base, with 21 bases left between them. The CDR3 bases are TGTGCCGACGCCTTACAGGGAAAGGGGTCCTACAATGAGCAGTTCTTC. Protein: CADALQGKGSYNEQFF.

This clonotype occurred once. The chain joins TRBV10-3 to TRBJ2-5, with TRBD2 matching 13 bases. With 5 bases clipped from V and 3 bases from J, the junction kept 3 bases outside the gene matches. The CDR3 is 15 residues long. Germline V gives CDR1 ENHRY, CDR2 SYGVKD. The CDR3 here is CAISKGLAGKETQYF. DNA for the CDR3: TGTGCCATCAGTAAGGGACTAGCGGGGAAAGAGACCCAGTACTTC.

The table lists this clonotype with a count of one. This chain's CDR3 is CASSLIDEQFF. Here the CDR3 DNA reads TGTGCCAGCAGCCTAATTGATGAGCAGTTCTTC. J is TRBJ2-1 and V is TRBV12-3 or TRBV12-4; D remains ambiguous. The ends were cut back, 6 bases at V and 8 bases at J, with 8 bases in the middle. The CDR3 covers 11 residues.

CDR3 residues: CASSIGWYTGELFF. The CDR3, as DNA: TGCGCCAGCAGCATAGGGTGGTACACCGGGGAGCTGTTTTTT. This chain connects TRBV4-3 to TRBJ2-2; unclear D gene. V lost 5 bases to trimming and J lost 3 bases, with 10 bases between them. Germline V gives CDR1 LGHNA, CDR2 YSLEER. The CDR3 length is 14 residues.

This clonotype was observed a few times. V usage is TRBV12-3 or TRBV12-4 and J usage is TRBJ2-1; a possible D gene is TRBD2 (6 bases). Trimming took off 3 bases at V and 9 bases at J, with 15 bases between the two ends. The CDR3 covers 14 residues. The CDR3 nucleotides read TGTGCCAGCAGTTTCGGGGGTGGGGCAACTGAGCAGTTCTTC. This encodes CASSFGGGATEQFF.

The chain links TRBV29-1 to TRBJ1-1; D is perhaps TRBD1 (6 bases). Trimming cost V 0 bases and J 2 bases, with 16 bases left between them. The CDR3 is 16 amino acids. CDR1 and CDR2 from the germline V gene are SQVTM and ANQGSEA. The CDR3: CSVEDGWKQGNTEAFF. The CDR3 bases are TGCAGCGTTGAAGACGGTTGGAAACAGGGTAACACTGAAGCTTTCTTT.

In this sample, this clonotype turned up a few times. The chain has TRBV12-3 or TRBV12-4 and TRBJ2-1, with 10 positions matching TRBD2. The junction had 3 bases not matched to a gene; V was cut back by 6 bases and J by 1 base. The CDR3 is made up of 15 amino acids. CDR3 nucleotides: TGTGCCAGCAGCTCTAGCGGGAGATCCTACAATGAGCAGTTCTTC. As protein: CASSSSGRSYNEQFF.

This chain joins TRBV11-2 and TRBJ2-3; no reliable D call. CDR3 length: 16 residues. V was cut by 3 bases and J by 0 bases, with 13 bases left in between. CDR1 and CDR2 from the germline V gene are SGHAT and FQNNGV. CDR3 residues: CASSFWKLTSTDTQYF. The CDR3 DNA sequence: TGTGCCAGCAGCTTTTGGAAACTCACTAGCACAGATACGCAGTATTTT.

The rearrangement links TRBV18 to TRBJ2-7; 9 bases align to TRBD1. Germline V gene sequence: CDR1 KGHSH, CDR2 LQKENI. V was pared by 0 bases and J by 4 bases, with 4 bases of the junction left unmatched. The CDR3 is 15 residues long. The CDR3 DNA follows: TGTGCCAGCTCACCACCGGGACAGGGTGGTTACGAGCAGTACTTC. Its translation: CASSPPGQGGYEQYF.

The V call is TRBV11-2, the J call TRBJ2-1; possibly TRBD1 for D (6 bases). CDR1 SGHAT and CDR2 FQNNGV come from the germline V gene. The CDR3 has 14 residues. The ends were cut back, 3 bases at V and 9 bases at J, with 15 bases in the middle. The CDR3 protein is CASSLGDKGSEQFF. In DNA form, the CDR3 reads TGTGCCAGCAGCTTGGGGGACAAAGGGAGTGAGCAGTTCTTC.

This sequence joins TRBV7-9 and TRBJ1-2, with D perhaps TRBD1 (6 bases). The CDR3 spans 15 residues. Looked up from germline, CDR1 is SEHNR and CDR2 is FQNEAQ (reference sequence). V lost 1 base and J lost 1, with 10 bases in between. The CDR3 region is CASSLVQGYNYGYTF. CDR3 bases: TGTGCCAGCAGCTTAGTACAGGGATATAACTATGGCTACACCTTC.

The chain recombines TRBV7-3 with TRBJ1-6; TRBD1 aligns across 9 bases. The CDR3 runs to 15 residues. Germline CDR1 is SGHTA and CDR2 is FQGTGA. With V trimmed by 0 bases and J by 10 bases, 4 bases remained unmatched. The CDR3 is CASSLTGTGKSPLHF. The DNA of the CDR3 is TGTGCCAGCAGCTTAACGGGGACAGGGAAATCACCCCTCCACTTT. Drawing the rest from reference TRBV7-3 and TRBJ1-6, the complete variable domain is GAGVSQTPSNKVTEKGKYVELRCDPISGHTALYWYRQSLGQGPEFLIYFQGTGAADDSGLPNDRFFAVRPEGSVSTLKIQRTERGDSAVYLCASSLTGTGKSPLHFGNGTRLTVT.

The rearrangement joins TRBV12-3 or TRBV12-4 to TRBJ1-4, with 8 bases that match TRBD1. J was trimmed by 7 bases and V by 3 bases; bases with no gene match: 7. The length of the CDR3 is 15 residues. This CDR3 is CASSFSRTGIEKLFF. The CDR3, as DNA: TGTGCCAGCAGTTTTTCGCGGACAGGGATTGAAAAACTGTTTTTT.

The rearrangement links TRBV10-3 to TRBJ2-5; a weak D match, TRBD1 (5 bases). V was trimmed by 8 bases and J by 0 bases, leaving 7 bases between them. The CDR3 is 12 residues long. Germline V CDR1 and CDR2: ENHRY, SYGVKD. CDR3: CAIGADQETQYF. CDR3 bases: TGTGCCATCGGGGCAGACCAAGAGACCCAGTACTTC.

The gene calls are TRBV3-1 and TRBJ2-3; D is unresolved. With 3 bases removed from V and 5 bases from J, the gap between germline ends came to 6 bases. The germline CDR1 and CDR2 sequences are LGHDT and YNNKEL (reference sequence). There are 12 residues in the CDR3. CDR3 coding DNA: TGTGCCAGCAGCCACCTTCGAGATACGCAGTATTTT. Residues: CASSHLRDTQYF.

This clonotype has ten or more counts. The chain has TRBV20-1 and TRBJ1-5; 7 bases fit TRBD1. The junction had 5 bases not matched to a gene; V was cut back by 0 bases and J by 0 bases. CDR1 is DFQATT and CDR2 is SNEGSKA in the germline V gene (reference sequence). The CDR3 contains 16 residues. The CDR3 is CSARDRGIYSNQPQHF. The CDR3 DNA is TGCAGTGCTAGAGACAGGGGGATATATAGCAATCAGCCCCAGCATTTT.

This chain uses TRBV5-1 with TRBJ1-2, with D possibly being TRBD1 (6 bases). The CDR3 runs 15 residues. Looked up from germline, CDR1 is SGHRS and CDR2 is YFSETQ. Trimming took off 4 bases at V and 3 bases at J, with 16 bases between the two ends. The CDR3 bases are TGCGCCAGCAGCCCAGGGGACGGGGGGCACTATGGCTACACCTTC. This translates into CASSPGDGGHYGYTF.

In DNA form, the CDR3 reads TGTGCCAGCAAAATGGCAGGGCCCGGGGACACTGAAGCTTTCTTT. Translated: CASKMAGPGDTEAFF. This chain joins TRBV6-5 and TRBJ1-1; TRBD1 is a possible D gene (5 bases). CDR3 size: 15 residues. V gave up 7 bases and J gave up 3 bases, with 18 bases separating them. Germline loops: CDR1 MNHEY, CDR2 SVGAGI.

The chain couples TRBV7-9 to TRBJ2-3; TRBD2 agrees at 10 bases. Germline lookup yields CDR1 SEHNR and CDR2 FQNEAQ (reference sequence). V lost 2 bases to trimming and J lost 2 bases; unmatched junction nucleotides: 7. This CDR3 comprises 17 residues. CDR3 bases: TGTGCCAGCAGCTTATGGATAGCGGGGGGAAACACAGATACGCAGTATTTT. It specifies CASSLWIAGGNTDTQYF.